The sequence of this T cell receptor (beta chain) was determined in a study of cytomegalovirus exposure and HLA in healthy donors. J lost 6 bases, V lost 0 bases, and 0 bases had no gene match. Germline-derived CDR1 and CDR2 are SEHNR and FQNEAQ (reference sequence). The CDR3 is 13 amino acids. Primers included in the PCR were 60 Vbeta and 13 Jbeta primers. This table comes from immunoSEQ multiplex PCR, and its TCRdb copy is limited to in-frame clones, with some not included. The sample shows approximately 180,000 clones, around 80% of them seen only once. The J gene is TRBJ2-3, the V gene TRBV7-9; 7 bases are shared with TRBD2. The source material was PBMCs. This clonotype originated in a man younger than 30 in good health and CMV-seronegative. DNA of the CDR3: TGTGCCAGCAGCTTAGCCGGGGGGGATACGCAGTATTTT. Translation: CASSLAGGDTQYF.